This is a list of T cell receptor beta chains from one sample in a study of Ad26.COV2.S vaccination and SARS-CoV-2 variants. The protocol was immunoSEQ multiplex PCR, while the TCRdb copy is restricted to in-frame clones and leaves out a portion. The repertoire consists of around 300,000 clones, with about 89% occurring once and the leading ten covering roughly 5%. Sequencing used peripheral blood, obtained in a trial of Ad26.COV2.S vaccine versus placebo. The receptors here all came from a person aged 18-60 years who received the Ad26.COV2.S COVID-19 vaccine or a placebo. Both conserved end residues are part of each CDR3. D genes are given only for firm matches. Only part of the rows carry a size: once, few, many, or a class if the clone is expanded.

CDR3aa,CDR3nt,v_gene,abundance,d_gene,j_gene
CASSDLAGASYNEQFF,TGTGCCAGCAGTGACCTAGCGGGAGCTTCCTACAATGAGCAGTTCTTC,TRBV27,-,TRBD2,TRBJ2-1
CASSLVRNAYNEQFF,TGCGCCAGCAGCTTGGTGCGGAATGCCTACAATGAGCAGTTCTTC,TRBV5-1,once,-,TRBJ2-1
CASSVVGTGELFF,TGTGCCAGTAGTGTAGTTGGGACCGGGGAGCTGTTTTTT,TRBV19,-,-,TRBJ2-2
CASSLSLGAPTEAFF,TGTGCCAGCAGTCTATCTCTTGGGGCCCCCACTGAAGCTTTCTTT,TRBV27,-,-,TRBJ1-1
CASSFGLALPGELFF,TGTGCCAGCAGTTTTGGACTAGCACTACCCGGGGAGCTGTTTTTT,TRBV27,-,TRBD2,TRBJ2-2
CASSHLRGPRSLNEQFF,TGTGCCAGCAGCCATCTCCGGGGCCCCCGTTCCCTCAATGAGCAGTTCTTC,TRBV3-1/TRBV3-2,-,-,TRBJ2-1
CAIRQELSGANVLTF,TGTGCCATCAGACAGGAACTCTCTGGGGCCAACGTCCTGACTTTC,TRBV10-3,-,-,TRBJ2-6
CASSYSGDTMNTEAFF,TGTGCCAGCAGTTACTCGGGGGACACCATGAACACTGAAGCTTTCTTT,TRBV6-5,-,-,TRBJ1-1
CASSLGRGGSNQPQHF,TGTGCCAGCAGCTTAGGGCGGGGGGGTAGCAATCAGCCCCAGCATTTT,TRBV13,-,-,TRBJ1-5
CASSYTGLAGDNEQFF,TGTGCCAGCAGCTATACGGGACTAGCGGGGGACAATGAGCAGTTCTTC,TRBV11-2,-,TRBD2,TRBJ2-1
CASSFYGAGDLNTDTQYF,TGTGCCAGCAGCTTCTATGGGGCAGGGGATCTCAACACAGATACGCAGTATTTT,TRBV7-9,-,-,TRBJ2-3
CASSLSAVRSTGELFF,TGTGCCAGCAGCTTATCGGCGGTGAGGAGTACCGGGGAGCTGTTTTTT,TRBV7-2,-,-,TRBJ2-2
CASSPTNRGEQFF,TGTGCCAGCTCACCTACAAATCGGGGTGAGCAGTTCTTC,TRBV18,-,-,TRBJ2-1
CASSLSVARRHYGYTF,TGTGCCAGCAGTTTAAGTGTGGCAAGGCGTCACTATGGCTACACCTTC,TRBV27,-,-,TRBJ1-2
CSASGEISRGQPQHF,TGCAGTGCTAGTGGAGAAATCTCCCGAGGGCAGCCCCAGCATTTT,TRBV20-1,-,-,TRBJ1-5
CASNLRVSNQPQHF,TGTGCCAGCAATCTTCGGGTTAGCAATCAGCCCCAGCATTTT,TRBV28,-,-,TRBJ1-5
CASSPHRSNTEAFF,TGTGCCAGCAGCCCCCATCGGTCGAACACTGAAGCTTTCTTT,TRBV9,-,-,TRBJ1-1
CASSVTGDSSGNTIYF,TGTGCCAGCAGCGTAACAGGGGACAGCTCTGGAAACACCATATATTTT,TRBV9,-,TRBD1,TRBJ1-3
CASSSDRGNSPLHF,TGTGCCAGTTCTAGTGACAGGGGTAATTCACCCCTCCACTTT,TRBV19,once,TRBD1,TRBJ1-6
CSVRTGEPWWGTEGANSGNTIYF,TGCAGCGTGAGAACGGGGGAGCCTTGGTGGGGGACAGAGGGAGCAAACTCTGGAAACACCATATATTTT,TRBV29-1,few,TRBD1,TRBJ1-3
CASSLQASPQETQYF,TGTGCTAGCAGCTTACAAGCGAGTCCCCAAGAGACCCAGTACTTC,TRBV7-7,-,-,TRBJ2-5
CASRGTAVYEQYF,TGTGCCAGCAGAGGGACAGCCGTTTACGAGCAGTACTTC,TRBV28,-,TRBD1,TRBJ2-7
CASRPGTGDTGELFF,TGTGCCAGCAGGCCCGGGACAGGGGACACCGGGGAGCTGTTTTTT,TRBV6-5,-,TRBD1,TRBJ2-2
CASSTAPGLAISGANVLTF,TGTGCCAGCAGCACAGCCCCGGGACTAGCGATCTCTGGGGCCAACGTCCTGACTTTC,TRBV7-8,-,TRBD2,TRBJ2-6
CADGTGIQPQHF,TGTGCCGACGGGACAGGGATCCAGCCCCAGCATTTT,TRBV28,-,TRBD1,TRBJ1-5
CATAGGASGETGELFF,TGTGCCACCGCAGGGGGGGCTAGCGGAGAAACCGGGGAGCTGTTTTTT,TRBV27,few,-,TRBJ2-2
CASSFIQGSTEAFF,TGTGCCAGCAGCTTTATCCAGGGGAGCACTGAAGCTTTCTTT,TRBV11-1,-,-,TRBJ1-1
CASSVGKQANYGYTF,TGTGCCAGCAGCGTAGGTAAACAAGCTAACTATGGCTACACCTTC,TRBV9,-,-,TRBJ1-2
CATSSAQGGNQPQHF,TGTGCCACCAGCAGTGCACAGGGGGGCAATCAGCCCCAGCATTTT,TRBV15,-,TRBD1,TRBJ1-5
CASSQIGVSNQPQHF,TGTGCCAGCAGCCAGATAGGAGTTAGCAATCAGCCCCAGCATTTT,TRBV7-8,-,-,TRBJ1-5
CASSIASGSSYNEQFF,TGTGCCAGTAGTATAGCTAGCGGATCATCCTACAATGAGCAGTTCTTC,TRBV19,-,TRBD2,TRBJ2-1
CASSFPSGGKETQYF,TGTGCCAGCAGCTTTCCCAGCGGGGGGAAAGAGACCCAGTACTTC,TRBV7-9,-,TRBD2,TRBJ2-5
CASSRGPITNYGYTF,TGTGCCAGCTCACGGGGACCGATAACTAACTATGGCTACACCTTC,TRBV18,-,-,TRBJ1-2
CASSSGRSSSYNEQFF,TGTGCCAGCAGTTCCGGGAGAAGCTCTTCGTACAATGAGCAGTTCTTC,TRBV7-9,-,-,TRBJ2-1
CASTSGPHEQYF,TGTGCCAGCACCTCTGGACCCCACGAGCAGTACTTC,TRBV12-3/TRBV12-4,-,-,TRBJ2-7
CASISVQGAGGTDTQYF,TGTGCCAGCATATCCGTTCAGGGGGCTGGCGGCACAGATACGCAGTATTTT,TRBV5-6,-,TRBD1,TRBJ2-3
CASSFQTSYNEQFF,TGTGCCAGCAGTTTCCAGACCAGCTACAATGAGCAGTTCTTC,TRBV28,once,-,TRBJ2-1
CASSQVWTGAQETQYF,TGTGCCAGCAGCCAAGTTTGGACAGGAGCCCAAGAGACCCAGTACTTC,TRBV14,few,TRBD1,TRBJ2-5
CASSGMKQSSYNEQFF,TGTGCCAGCAGTGGGATGAAGCAGAGCTCCTACAATGAGCAGTTCTTC,TRBV2,-,-,TRBJ2-1